The 13 T cell receptor beta chains below come from one sample, sequenced in a study of brain T cells in children with intractable seizures. Measured with immunoSEQ multiplex PCR; TCRdb has only the in-frame clones, and not every one. The table has 340,000 or so clones, 85% to 95% seen once. Time point: blood from clinic visit 5 months post-surgery; TSC patient then seizure free. Sequenced here: peripheral blood, sampled about 5 months after surgery. The receptors stem from a boy under two years old with tuberous sclerosis and intractable seizures.

The chain links TRBV29-1 to TRBJ1-2, with TRBD1 as a possible D gene (5 bases). The CDR3 is 12 amino acids. V was shortened by 0 bases and J by 6 bases, with 8 bases between the two germline ends. Per germline, CDR1 SQVTM and CDR2 ANQGSEA. This CDR3 is CSVEDGGNGYTF. The CDR3 nucleotides read TGCAGCGTTGAAGATGGGGGAAATGGCTACACCTTC.

V is TRBV7-9 and J is TRBJ2-1, with TRBD2 matching 8 bases. The CDR3 is 15 residues long. J was trimmed by 3 bases and V by 4 bases; bases with no gene match: 5. CDR1 is SEHNR, CDR2 FQNEAQ, per germline (reference sequence). The CDR3 region is CASSSLAVGYNEQFF. The CDR3 bases are TGTGCCAGCAGCTCACTAGCGGTTGGCTACAATGAGCAGTTCTTC.

This chain joins TRBV21-1 and TRBJ1-2; the DNA was not compared with TRBD1, the D call given in the table. TRBV21-1 represents a pseudogene. The CDR3 is 16 amino acids. The CDR3 region has the DNA TGTGCCAGCAGCAAAGCAGGGACAGGGGGCGGCTATGGCTACACCTTC. Residues: CASSKAGTGGGYGYTF.

This clone was detected once. The chain is built from TRBV4-1 and TRBJ1-5, with TRBD1 matching 10 bases. The J segment lost 5 bases and the V segment lost 4 bases, leaving 8 bases of the junction unmatched. The CDR3 extends over 16 amino acids. Germline assignment: CDR1 MGHRA and CDR2 YSYEKL. The CDR3, as DNA: TGCGCCAGCAGCCGAGGAGGGACAGGGGAGGATCAGCCCCAGCATTTT. It is translated as CASSRGGTGEDQPQHF.

This clone was recorded once. The chain couples TRBV19 to TRBJ2-1; 14 nucleotides align to TRBD2. The J segment lost 0 bases and the V segment lost 3 bases, leaving 7 bases of the junction unmatched. CDR3 length equals 19 residues. Germline lookup yields CDR1 LNHDA and CDR2 SQIVND (reference sequence). CDR3 in DNA: TGTGCCAGTAGTATGATGAGACTAGCGGGAGGGAGCTCCTACAATGAGCAGTTCTTC. Translation gives CASSMMRLAGGSSYNEQFF. Full variable domain (outside the CDR3, taken from reference TRBV19 and TRBJ2-1): DGGITQSPKYLFRKEGQNVTLSCEQNLNHDAMYWYRQDPGQGLRLIYYSQIVNDFQKGDIAEGYSVSREKKESFPLTVTSAQKNPTAFYLCASSMMRLAGGSSYNEQFFGPGTRLTVL.

The rearrangement links TRBV25-1 to TRBJ2-1, with D perhaps TRBD1 or TRBD2 (6 bases each). V was cut by 3 bases and J by 5 bases, with 17 bases left in between. The CDR3 spans 16 residues. The germline V gene has CDR1 MGHDK and CDR2 SYGVNS. The DNA of the CDR3 is TGTGCCAGCAGTGACTCGGGGGCTCCGATCGACAATGAGCAGTTCTTC. This sequence encodes CASSDSGAPIDNEQFF.

V gene TRBV5-6 combines with J gene TRBJ1-1; D perhaps matches TRBD1 (5 bases). Trimming stripped 2 bases from V and 4 bases from J, with 12 bases between. Germline CDR1 and CDR2: SGHDT and YYEEEE. The CDR3 spans 14 residues. CDR3 amino acids: CASSLAGYATEAFF. For the CDR3, the DNA is TGTGCCAGCAGCTTAGCAGGGTATGCCACTGAAGCTTTCTTT.

Only one count was recorded for this clone. In nucleotides, the CDR3 is TGTGCCAGCTCACAGAATGACAGAAACACTGAAGCTTTCTTT. This sequence encodes CASSQNDRNTEAFF. V and J are TRBV18 and TRBJ1-1; TRBD1 might be the D (5 bases). Trimming pared 4 bases from V and 2 bases from J, leaving 11 bases between. Germline V lookup: CDR1 KGHSH, CDR2 LQKENI. CDR3 length: 14 residues.

The rearrangement links TRBV7-9 to TRBJ1-1, with unresolved D. The CDR3 sequence is 12 residues long. Trimming pared 5 bases from V and 2 bases from J, leaving 6 bases between. Germline CDR1 SEHNR, CDR2 FQNEAQ (reference sequence). The CDR3 here is CASSTINTEAFF. CDR3 sequence (DNA): TGTGCCAGCAGCACCATTAACACTGAAGCTTTCTTT.

This clone is a singleton in its sample. This chain uses TRBV6-5 with TRBJ2-5; no clear D gene. This CDR3 has 13 amino acids. V was cut by 6 bases and J by 3 bases, with 11 bases left in between. In germline, CDR1 is MNHEY, CDR2 SVGAGI. CDR3 nucleotides: TGTGCCAGCAGACGTGGAGTGAAAGAGACCCAGTACTTC. Its translation is CASRRGVKETQYF.

This clone was recorded once. The chain employs TRBV4-1 and TRBJ1-2; D ambiguous. The CDR3 spans 14 residues. From germline, CDR1 is MGHRA and CDR2 YSYEKL. Between the trimmed V and J ends, which lost 6 bases and 4 bases, there was a span of 15 bases. This CDR3 reads CASRRSRRVYGYTF. CDR3 nucleotides: TGCGCCAGCAGGAGGTCGCGTCGGGTCTATGGCTACACCTTC.

The chain carries TRBV7-3 and TRBJ2-1; D tentatively reads TRBD1 or TRBD2 (5 bases each). Germline CDR1 reads SGHTA; CDR2 reads FQGTGA. Trimming removed 2 bases from V and 8 bases from J, with 10 bases in between. The CDR3 is made up of 13 amino acids. CDR3 sequence reads: CASSLRQGDEQFF. The DNA of the CDR3 is TGTGCCAGCAGCTTACGCCAGGGAGATGAGCAGTTCTTC. The variable domain in full, completed from reference TRBV7-3 and TRBJ2-1, reads GAGVSQTPSNKVTEKGKYVELRCDPISGHTALYWYRQSLGQGPEFLIYFQGTGAADDSGLPNDRFFAVRPEGSVSTLKIQRTERGDSAVYLCASSLRQGDEQFFGPGTRLTVL.

The chain couples TRBV2 to TRBJ2-1, with 10 bases that match TRBD2. CDR1 and CDR2 (germline): SNHLY, FYNNEI. The CDR3 covers 13 residues. With 0 bases clipped from V and 12 bases from J, the junction kept 2 bases outside the gene matches. The CDR3 region is CASSEARLAGQFF. DNA of the CDR3: TGTGCCAGCAGTGAAGCACGACTAGCGGGGCAGTTCTTC.